This T cell receptor beta chain was profiled in a study of T cells in narcolepsy. This clone was counted a single time. Here immunoSEQ multiplex PCR was the method, and the copy in TCRdb shows in-frame clones only, minus some. In the table there are 35,000 to 40,000 clones, approximately 86% of which are singletons. This clonotype was sampled from a human donor with narcolepsy. Input material: CD45RA- memory CD4+ T cells from PBMCs.

The CDR3, as DNA: TGCAGCGTTGATCACCCCAGGGGTGAGACCCAGTACTTC. Protein product: CSVDHPRGETQYF. The chain employs TRBV29-1 and TRBJ2-5, with D maybe TRBD1 (6 bases). This CDR3 contains 13 residues. CDR1 is SQVTM and CDR2 is ANQGSEA in the germline V gene. Trimming shortened V by 3 bases and J by 5 bases, and 13 bases separated the two germline ends.